A single sample is the source of the 24 T cell receptor beta chains below, sequenced in a study of blood T cell repertoires in COVID-19. The protocol was immunoSEQ multiplex PCR, while the TCRdb copy is restricted to in-frame clones and leaves out a portion. The table lists about 190,000 clones, roughly 84% of them singletons. Source material: PBMCs or T cells enriched from blood (not recorded which). The receptors shown here come from a woman in her twenties or thirties who had recovered from COVID-19.

A word on this clone: The same CDR3 can be traced to other DNA sequences in this sample. This chain links TRBV9 with TRBJ2-7, with TRBD1 matching 8 bases. Per germline, CDR1 SGDLS and CDR2 YYNGEE. V dropped 2 bases and J dropped 2; count of bases not matched to a gene: 3. The CDR3 has 14 residues. This CDR3 is CASSVGQGTYEQYF. The DNA of the CDR3 is TGTGCCAGCAGCGTCGGACAGGGAACCTACGAGCAGTACTTC.

This clone was recorded only once. The chain carries TRBV5-1 and TRBJ1-1, with 8 bases identical to TRBD1. Germline V gives CDR1 SGHRS, CDR2 YFSETQ. J lost 0 bases, V lost 7 bases, and 8 bases had no gene match. There are 15 residues in the CDR3. The CDR3 here is CASADREPLNTEAFF. The CDR3 bases are TGCGCCAGCGCGGACAGGGAACCCCTGAACACTGAAGCTTTCTTT.

Ten or more counts support this clone. The chain carries TRBV6-5 and TRBJ1-2, with TRBD1 matching 11 bases. The CDR3 consists of 14 residues. V dropped 7 bases and J dropped 3; count of bases not matched to a gene: 4. Germline CDR1 is MNHEY and CDR2 is SVGAGI. Here the CDR3 reads CASKEGQGDYGYTF. The DNA for the CDR3 is TGTGCCAGCAAAGAGGGACAGGGGGACTATGGCTACACCTTC.

The J gene is TRBJ1-5, the V gene TRBV19; D call uncertain. The CDR3 runs 15 residues. V was trimmed by 5 bases and J by 0 bases, leaving 11 bases between them. Germline V gene lookup returns CDR1 LNHDA and CDR2 SQIVND (reference sequence). CDR3: CASSPRVLSNQPQHF. CDR3 bases: TGTGCCAGTAGTCCCCGGGTTCTTAGCAATCAGCCCCAGCATTTT.

The rearrangement uses TRBV5-1 and TRBJ1-2; 7 bases are a match to TRBD1. There are 14 residues in the CDR3. The V and J ends lost 4 bases and 7 bases, in that order; junction bases with no gene match: 10. CDR1 and CDR2 (germline): SGHRS, YFSETQ. CDR3 sequence: CASSKGQPPGGYTF. CDR3 DNA sequence: TGCGCCAGCAGCAAGGGACAGCCGCCCGGTGGCTACACCTTC.

The chain employs TRBV7-8 and TRBJ2-4; TRBD1 agrees at 10 bases. Germline values: CDR1 SGHVS, CDR2 FQNEAQ. J gave up 1 base and V 5 bases, and 8 bases lay outside the gene matches. The CDR3 sequence is 17 residues long. CDR3 in DNA: TGTGCCAGCAGCCCTTTATTGGGACAGGGGGCCAAAAACATTCAGTACTTC. Translation: CASSPLLGQGAKNIQYF.

As to this clone: The same CDR3 also results from other DNA sequences found in this sample. J is TRBJ1-2 and V is TRBV3-1 (or the pseudogene TRBV3-2); D is unresolved. V was trimmed by 0 bases and J by 5 bases, leaving 4 bases between them. The CDR3 runs 12 residues. Germline V gives CDR1 LGHDT, CDR2 YNNKEL (reference sequence). The CDR3 DNA reads TGTGCCAGCAGCCAAGACCCTTATGGCTACACCTTC. Translation: CASSQDPYGYTF.

This chain uses TRBV28 with TRBJ1-3, with D uncertain. This CDR3 has 12 residues. CDR1 and CDR2 from the germline V gene are MDHEN and SYDVKM. Between the trimmed V and J ends, which lost 3 bases and 2 bases, there was a span of 2 bases. The CDR3 DNA is TGTGCCAGCAGTTTCGCTGGAAACACCATATATTTT. It is translated as CASSFAGNTIYF.

This sequence joins TRBV10-3 and TRBJ1-1, with 7 bases lining up with TRBD1. CDR1 ENHRY and CDR2 SYGVKD come from the germline V gene. This CDR3 contains 13 residues. Trimming at V came to 0 bases and at J to 8 bases, leaving 3 bases not matched to a gene. The CDR3 bases are TGTGCCATCAGTGAGTCCCCGACAGGGGAAGCTTTCTTT. Amino acid sequence: CAISESPTGEAFF.

V and J are TRBV25-1 and TRBJ1-5; 10 bases fit TRBD1. The CDR3 is 15 amino acids. The junction had 7 bases not matched to a gene; V was cut back by 11 bases and J by 0 bases. The germline V gene encodes CDR1 MGHDK and CDR2 SYGVNS. This CDR3 is CACGTGDYSNQPQHF. DNA for the CDR3: TGTGCCTGCGGGACAGGGGATTATAGCAATCAGCCCCAGCATTTT.

The chain recombines TRBV28 with TRBJ1-2; TRBD1 agrees at 8 bases. The junction had 5 bases not matched to a gene; V was cut back by 6 bases and J by 2 bases. Germline CDR1 reads MDHEN; CDR2 reads SYDVKM. This CDR3 comprises 14 residues. CDR3 bases: TGTGCCAGCAGCTTACAGGGGGGAAACTATGGCTACACCTTC. This sequence encodes CASSLQGGNYGYTF.

The gene calls are TRBV4-1 and TRBJ1-3; D is uncertain. The CDR3 sequence is 15 residues long. Germline CDR1 reads MGHRA; CDR2 reads YSYEKL. Trimming shortened V by 2 bases and J by 0 bases, and 8 bases separated the two germline ends. In nucleotides, the CDR3 is TGCGCCAGCAGCCAAACAGTTACCTCTGGAAACACCATATATTTT. Translating it yields CASSQTVTSGNTIYF.

The chain is built from TRBV5-5 and TRBJ1-5; 7 bases map to TRBD1. Germline V CDR1 and CDR2: SGHKS, YYEKEE (reference sequence). The CDR3 is 15 amino acids. Trimming cost V 2 bases and J 3 bases; bases outside gene matches: 5. In DNA, the CDR3 is TGTGCCAGCAGCTTAATAAGGGGGCCCAATCAGCCCCAGCATTTT. Translation: CASSLIRGPNQPQHF.

The chain is built from TRBV28 and TRBJ2-2, with 9 nucleotides matching TRBD2. CDR1 is MDHEN and CDR2 is SYDVKM in the germline V gene. The junction had 15 bases not matched to a gene; V was cut back by 6 bases and J by 4 bases. This CDR3 contains 18 residues. The CDR3 here is CASRLAGPMGGVTGELFF. DNA of the CDR3: TGTGCCAGCAGGCTAGCGGGACCGATGGGGGGGGTCACCGGGGAGCTGTTTTTT.

The rearrangement uses TRBV28 and TRBJ2-2; D perhaps matches TRBD1 (5 bases). Trimming took off 6 bases at V and 6 bases at J, with 11 bases between the two ends. The CDR3 spans 13 residues. Germline CDR1 reads MDHEN; CDR2 reads SYDVKM. In DNA form, the CDR3 reads TGTGCCAGCAGCCAAACAGGAGCCGGGGAGCTGTTTTTT. Protein product: CASSQTGAGELFF. Full variable domain (rest looked up from reference TRBV28 and TRBJ2-2): DVKVTQSSRYLVKRTGEKVFLECVQDMDHENMFWYRQDPGLGLRLIYFSYDVKMKEKGDIPEGYSVSREKKERFSLILESASTNQTSMYLCASSQTGAGELFFGEGSRLTVL.

The chain employs TRBV3-1 (or the pseudogene TRBV3-2) and TRBJ1-2; D gene uncertain. CDR1 LGHDT and CDR2 YNNKEL come from the germline V gene (reference sequence). The CDR3 contains 12 residues. The ends were cut back, 1 base at V and 8 bases at J, with 8 bases in the middle. In nucleotides, the CDR3 is TGTGCCAGCAGCCAAGCGGAGGGCGGCTACACCTTC. Encoded protein: CASSQAEGGYTF.

The V and J genes are TRBV4-2 and TRBJ1-1; possible D gene TRBD1, 5 bases. The CDR3 is 15 amino acids. Germline V lookup: CDR1 LGHNA, CDR2 YNFKEQ. V was pared by 0 bases and J by 3 bases, with 11 bases between. As DNA, the CDR3 is TGTGCCAGCAGCCAAGATGACAGTGGCGACACTGAAGCTTTCTTT. This sequence encodes CASSQDDSGDTEAFF.

This chain connects TRBV5-1 to TRBJ1-1, with 8 bases identical to TRBD1. This CDR3 contains 15 residues. CDR1 is SGHRS and CDR2 is YFSETQ in the germline V gene. V shed 2 bases and J 1 base; nucleotides not matched to a gene: 4. The CDR3 nucleotides read TGCGCCAGCAGCTTAGGACAGGGAGAGAACACTGAAGCTTTCTTT. Translation gives CASSLGQGENTEAFF. The whole variable domain, filled in from reference TRBV5-1 and TRBJ1-1, reads KAGVTQTPRYLIKTRGQQVTLSCSPISGHRSVSWYQQTPGQGLQFLFEYFSETQRNKGNFPGRFSGRQFSNSRSEMNVSTLELGDSALYLCASSLGQGENTEAFFGQGTRLTVV.

This clone has just one count. An end of the junction does not agree with germline; a read error may underlie this. This chain uses TRBV7-2 with TRBJ2-1; TRBD2 aligns across 11 bases. This CDR3 has 15 amino acids. Germline CDR1 SGHTA, CDR2 FQGNSA. CDR3 in DNA: TGTGCCAGCAGCCTAGCGGGAGGCCGGTACAATGAGCAGTTCTTC. Translation gives CASSLAGGRYNEQFF.

The rearrangement links TRBV27 to TRBJ2-1; D is unclear. V gave up 6 bases and J gave up 0 bases, with 9 bases separating them. Germline V gene data show CDR1 as MNHEY and CDR2 as SMNVEV (reference sequence). CDR3 length equals 14 residues. In DNA, the CDR3 is TGTGCCAGCAGGGCAGGAAGCTCCTACAATGAGCAGTTCTTC. Its translation: CASRAGSSYNEQFF.

V usage is TRBV28 and J usage is TRBJ2-1; 10 bases are shared with TRBD2. Germline V gene sequence: CDR1 MDHEN, CDR2 SYDVKM. The CDR3 covers 15 residues. V lost 3 bases, J lost 6 bases, and 5 bases stayed unmatched. The CDR3: CASSFLLAGTNEQFF. DNA for the CDR3: TGTGCCAGCAGTTTCCTACTAGCGGGGACCAATGAGCAGTTCTTC.

The genes are TRBV5-4 and TRBJ2-7, with 7 bases lining up with TRBD1. CDR3 size: 12 residues. CDR1 is SGHNT, CDR2 YYREEE, per germline (reference sequence). The ends lost 1 base at V and 7 bases at J; junction bases unmatched: 2. The CDR3 sequence is CASSLTGAEQYF. CDR3 DNA: TGTGCCAGCAGCTTGACAGGGGCAGAGCAGTACTTC.

V usage is TRBV4-1 and J usage is TRBJ2-6; D is uncertain. V lost 0 bases, J lost 0 bases, and 6 bases lay in between. The germline V gene encodes CDR1 MGHRA and CDR2 YSYEKL. The CDR3 extends over 16 amino acids. CDR3 sequence (DNA): TGCGCCAGCAGCCAAGATAACGGCTCTGGGGCCAACGTCCTGACTTTC. It is translated as CASSQDNGSGANVLTF.

The rearrangement links TRBV18 to TRBJ2-5; D is ambiguous. CDR1 and CDR2 (germline): KGHSH, LQKENI. The length of the CDR3 is 13 residues. V was clipped by 9 bases and J by 2 bases, with 13 bases between them. Here the CDR3 reads CASTSLLQETQYF. CDR3 nucleotides: TGTGCCAGTACCTCCCTTCTACAAGAGACCCAGTACTTC.